This T cell receptor beta chain was sequenced during a study of shared clonotypes between healthy human individuals. On this clone: What it binds is not known. The same CDR3 also results from other DNA sequences found in this sample.

Overall study findings and caveats: Naive subsets, compared against memory subsets, generally had larger estimated richness values.

Libraries were prepared by immunoSEQ multiplex PCR; TCRdb keeps only in-frame clonotypes and omits some of them. Of 2 million to 3 million clones listed, 93% are singletons. CDR1 is KGHSH, CDR2 LQKENI, per germline. This CDR3 has 15 residues. The trim removed 3 bases at V and 0 bases at J, leaving 0 bases unmatched. The sample consisted of naive CD4+ T cells from PBMCs. Stated subset: CD45RA+ positively selected. The chain joins TRBV18 to TRBJ2-2, with 8 bases that match TRBD1. The clonotype was recovered from a man aged 18 to 30 in good health. Some clones in this sample may be carry-over from other donors' samples. The CDR3 protein is CASSPGQANTGELFF. The CDR3, as DNA: TGTGCCAGCTCACCGGGACAGGCGAACACCGGGGAGCTGTTTTTT.